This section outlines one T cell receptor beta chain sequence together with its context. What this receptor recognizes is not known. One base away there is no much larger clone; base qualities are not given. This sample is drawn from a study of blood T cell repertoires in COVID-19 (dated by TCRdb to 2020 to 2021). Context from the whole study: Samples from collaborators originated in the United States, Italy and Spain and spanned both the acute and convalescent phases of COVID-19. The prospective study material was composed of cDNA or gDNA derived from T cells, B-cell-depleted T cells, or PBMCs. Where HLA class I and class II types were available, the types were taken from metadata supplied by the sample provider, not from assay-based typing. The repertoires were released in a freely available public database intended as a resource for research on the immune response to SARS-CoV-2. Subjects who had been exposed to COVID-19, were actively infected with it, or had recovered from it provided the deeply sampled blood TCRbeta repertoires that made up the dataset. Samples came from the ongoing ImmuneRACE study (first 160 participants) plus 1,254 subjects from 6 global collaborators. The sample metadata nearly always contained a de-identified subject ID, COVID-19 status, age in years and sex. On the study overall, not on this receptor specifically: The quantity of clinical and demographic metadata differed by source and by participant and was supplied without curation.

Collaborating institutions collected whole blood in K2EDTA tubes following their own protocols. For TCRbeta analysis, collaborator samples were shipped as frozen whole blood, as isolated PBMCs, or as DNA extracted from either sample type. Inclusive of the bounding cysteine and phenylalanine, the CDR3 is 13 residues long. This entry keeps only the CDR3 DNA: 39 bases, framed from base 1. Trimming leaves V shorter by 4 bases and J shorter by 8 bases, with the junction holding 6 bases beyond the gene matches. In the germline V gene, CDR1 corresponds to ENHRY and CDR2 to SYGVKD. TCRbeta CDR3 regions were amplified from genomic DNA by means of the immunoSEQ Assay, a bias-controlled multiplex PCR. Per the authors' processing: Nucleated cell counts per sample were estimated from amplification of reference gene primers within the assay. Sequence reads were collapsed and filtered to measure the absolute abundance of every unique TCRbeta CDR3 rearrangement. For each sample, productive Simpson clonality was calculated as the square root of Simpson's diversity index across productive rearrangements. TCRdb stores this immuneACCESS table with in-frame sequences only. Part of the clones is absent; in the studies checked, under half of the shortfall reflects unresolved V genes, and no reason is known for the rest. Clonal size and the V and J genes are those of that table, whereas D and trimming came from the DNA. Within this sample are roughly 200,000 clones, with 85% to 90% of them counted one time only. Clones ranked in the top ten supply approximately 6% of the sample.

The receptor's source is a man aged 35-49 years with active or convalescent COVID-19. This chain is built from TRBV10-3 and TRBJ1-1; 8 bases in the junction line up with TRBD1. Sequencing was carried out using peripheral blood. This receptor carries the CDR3 CAISVQGAGEAFF. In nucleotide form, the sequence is TGTGCCATCAGTGTGCAGGGGGCAGGAGAAGCTTTCTTT.